The clone carrying this T cell receptor (beta chain) has only a few counts. It was the library that attached unique molecular identifiers to individual cDNA molecules. TCRdb reprocessed the RACE reads via MiXCR and lists one record per CDR3 protein. This sample yields about 77,000 distinct CDR3 sequences, of which approximately 8.6% are seen a single time; less than 2% belongs to the top ten. This entry comes from a study of human T cells and chemical hapten exposure. This sample's time point: healthy volunteer bleed at 6 weeks. Total RNA was isolated from unfractionated whole blood. With 5 bases clipped from V and 0 bases from J, the junction kept 3 bases outside the gene matches. This CDR3 is built from 16 residues. Per the germline V gene, CDR1 is SGHRS and CDR2 is YFSETQ.

Sequencing was carried out using whole blood. The rearrangement joins TRBV5-1 to TRBJ2-1, with 12 bases that match TRBD1. This receptor was taken from a female donor in good health. Some clones in this sample may be carry-over from other donors' samples. CDR3 residues: CASSRDRGLSYNEQFF. The CDR3 DNA reads TGCGCCAGCAGTCGGGACAGGGGGCTCTCCTACAATGAGCAGTTCTTC.